This TCR beta chain was identified in a study of control samples from healthy donors and cancer patients (dated by TCRdb to the early 2020s). Library preparation used the immunoSEQ multiplex PCR assay. Entries here come from immuneACCESS through TCRdb and include only in-frame sequences with V and J called. Some clones fail to appear in such tables; in the studies checked, an unresolved V gene covers under half of the shortfall, and the cause of the remainder is unknown. The sample has some 410,000 clones on record, 90% of them singletons. The ten largest clones take up 6% to 7% of the sample. For CDR1 and CDR2, the germline V gene (reference sequence) lists SGHNT and YYREEE. The CDR3 runs 15 amino acids, cysteine and phenylalanine included. The kept DNA is CDR3 alone, 45 bases in frame from the first base. V trim: 4 bases; J trim: 5 bases; unmatched bases: 6. As regards this clone: Its antigen has not been determined. Base qualities were left out, and no much larger clone turns up one base away.

The chain is assembled from TRBV5-4 and TRBJ2-1; 10 nucleotides in the junction match TRBD1. Sequencing was performed on PBMCs. The source is a man between 40 and 49 years old with head and neck cancer. The DNA sequence is as follows: TGTGCCAGCAGCGGGGGACAGGGGAGGGACAATGAGCAGTTCTTC. The encoded protein is CASSGGQGRDNEQFF.